These 7 T cell receptor beta chains share one sample of origin, sequenced in a study of T cell responses to AZD1222 COVID-19 vaccine. Profiling relied on immunoSEQ multiplex PCR, and the TCRdb table lists in-frame clones only, not all of them. This table has more than 85,000 clones, about nine tenths appearing once. Sequences were derived from peripheral blood, sampled on day 0 of AZD1222 vaccination. The receptors were sampled from an adult in good health.

V is TRBV5-1 and J is TRBJ2-1; the D call may be TRBD1 or TRBD2 (5 bases each). V shed 4 bases and J shed 3 bases, with 14 bases lying between them. Germline values: CDR1 SGHRS, CDR2 YFSETQ. The CDR3 contains 15 residues. Written as DNA, the CDR3 is TGCGCCAGCAGCGTCTCCGGGACGGACTACAATGAGCAGTTCTTC. Its translation: CASSVSGTDYNEQFF.

The sample holds a few counts of this clone. The gene calls are TRBV5-4 and TRBJ1-1, with D perhaps TRBD1 (6 bases). The germline V gene encodes CDR1 SGHNT and CDR2 YYREEE (reference sequence). The CDR3 has 16 residues. V was pared by 4 bases and J by 5 bases, with 21 bases between. The CDR3 nucleotides read TGTGCCAGCAGCGGAGGGGGTAGGGGCGGAGGGACTGAAGCTTTCTTT. Amino acid sequence: CASSGGGRGGGTEAFF.

This clone occurred once. The V call is TRBV3-1 (or the pseudogene TRBV3-2), the J call TRBJ1-5; 8 bases are a match to TRBD1. Germline CDR1 LGHDT, CDR2 YNNKEL (reference sequence). The CDR3 contains 19 residues. Unmatched junction bases numbered 11, after V lost 0 bases and J lost 1 base. CDR3 protein: CASSQDWTGTYDSNQPQHF. Written as DNA, the CDR3 is TGTGCCAGCAGCCAAGATTGGACAGGGACGTATGACAGCAATCAGCCCCAGCATTTT.

This chain uses TRBV29-1 with TRBJ1-1; D is perhaps TRBD1 (6 bases). CDR3 length equals 13 residues. Trimming took off 5 bases at V and 0 bases at J, with 10 bases between the two ends. CDR1 is SQVTM, CDR2 ANQGSEA, per germline. CDR3 sequence: CSVQGLMNTEAFF. The CDR3 DNA sequence: TGCAGCGTTCAGGGGTTGATGAACACTGAAGCTTTCTTT.

This clone has more than one count but fewer than ten. The chain employs TRBV19 and TRBJ1-5, with a weak D call TRBD1 (6 bases). Germline loops: CDR1 LNHDA, CDR2 SQIVND (reference sequence). Trimming shortened V by 6 bases and J by 2 bases, and 14 bases separated the two germline ends. The CDR3 loop spans 15 amino acids. CDR3 residues: CASSSNRVGNQPQHF. CDR3 sequence (DNA): TGTGCCAGTAGCAGTAACAGGGTCGGCAATCAGCCCCAGCATTTT. The complete variable domain, with remaining parts taken from reference TRBV19 and TRBJ1-5, reads DGGITQSPKYLFRKEGQNVTLSCEQNLNHDAMYWYRQDPGQGLRLIYYSQIVNDFQKGDIAEGYSVSREKKESFPLTVTSAQKNPTAFYLCASSSNRVGNQPQHFGDGTRLSIL.

The V and J genes are TRBV15 and TRBJ1-2; 7 positions match TRBD1. This CDR3 is built from 15 residues. J gave up 4 bases and V 3 bases, and 8 bases lay outside the gene matches. Germline CDR1 and CDR2: LNHNV and YYDKDF (reference sequence). CDR3 nucleotide sequence: TGTGCCACCAGCAGGGGGACAGAGGGGATCTATGGCTACACCTTC. Its protein is CATSRGTEGIYGYTF.

This chain joins TRBV4-3 and TRBJ2-3; perhaps D is TRBD1 or TRBD2 (6 bases each). V lost 1 base and J lost 4, with 12 bases in between. CDR1 and CDR2 from the germline V gene are LGHNA and YSLEER. The CDR3 runs 15 residues. CDR3 protein: CASSQGVGGADTQYF. The CDR3 region has the DNA TGCGCCAGCAGCCAAGGCGTGGGGGGCGCAGATACGCAGTATTTT.